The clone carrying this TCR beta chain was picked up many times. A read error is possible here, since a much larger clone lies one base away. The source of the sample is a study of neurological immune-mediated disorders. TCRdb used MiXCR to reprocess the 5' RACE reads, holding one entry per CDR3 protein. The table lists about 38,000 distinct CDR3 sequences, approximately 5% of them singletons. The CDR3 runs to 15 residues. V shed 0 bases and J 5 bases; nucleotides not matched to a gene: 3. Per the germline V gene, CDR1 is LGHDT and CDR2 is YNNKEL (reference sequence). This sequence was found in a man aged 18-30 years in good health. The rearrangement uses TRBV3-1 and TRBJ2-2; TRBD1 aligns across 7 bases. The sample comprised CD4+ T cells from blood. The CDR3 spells CASSQDQGVTGELFF. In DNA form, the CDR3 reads TGTGCCAGCAGCCAAGATCAGGGGGTGACCGGGGAGCTGTTTTTT.